This entry features one T cell receptor (beta chain) sequence. Its binding antigen is unknown. It has no much larger one-base neighbor in the sample; base qualities were not kept. This sample is part of a study of cytomegalovirus exposure and HLA in healthy donors (TCRdb year 2017). About the investigation overall: An earlier analysis of 587 of the donors reported 250 to 300 Gb of sequence data and approximately 110 million unique TCR beta sequences from about 180 million T cells. Approximately 310 gigabases of sequencing data and 70 million to 100 million unique TCR sequences were included in an early release covering several hundred HLA-typed donors. The genetic ancestry cluster associated with self-reported Caucasian donors included 65% to 90% of the 300 to 450 genotyped donors. The study was designed to test whether signatures of past pathogen exposure could be identified by cataloging public T cell receptors. The study used immunosequencing to profile the T cell repertoires of 666 subjects and linked those repertoires to cytomegalovirus serostatus. In addition to the first cohort of around 670 subjects, a separate validation cohort of under 150 different subjects was used. To predict cytomegalovirus infection status, the study brought together high-throughput TCR immunosequencing, statistical association of individual TCRs with disease status, and machine learning. In a later analysis, previously published TCR beta repertoires from 666 donors were re-analyzed and high-resolution HLA genotyping was added so that TCR occurrence patterns could be studied. Rather than drawing on any new phenotypic data, the later analysis identified candidate immune exposures from TCR beta sequences and the way those sequences occurred across donors. An earlier analysis of 500 to 650 of the donors applied high-throughput TCR beta sequencing to assess whether each TCR beta V gene segment acted as functional or pseudogenic. Donor age, sex, ethnicity and CMV serostatus were compiled alongside the repertoire data. A later genetic analysis used genome-wide SNP genotypes for about 65% of the roughly 700 donors, treating that subset as a discovery cohort. All discovery cohort repertoires had been generated on a single sequencing platform. Class I and class II HLA loci were covered by the typing at four-digit resolution. The number of typed donors differed by locus: roughly 629-640 for A, B, C, DRB1 and DQB1; some 500 for DQA1; 606 for DPA1; and 450 to 480 for DPB1. Five DR-DQ haplotypes were handled as single units for association and clustering, since linkage in the cohort was strong. Among some 410 genotyped donors of the cohort, an average of roughly 240,000 unique TCR beta nucleotide sequences were sequenced per donor, approximately 20% of them non-productive. On the study overall, not on this receptor specifically: Some IMGT-functional V segments, including TRBV6-2 and TRBV6-3, could not be told apart with the 87-base-pair reads, so those segments were excluded. In a later genetic analysis, a missense DCLRE1C variant was associated with V-gene and J-gene trimming of TCR beta chains, and the association was replicated in an independent cohort. Strong co-occurrence of HLA alleles, especially DR and DQ, made assigning TCR associations to individual alleles difficult. The earlier analysis of some 560 of the donors excluded roughly 16 rarely observed V segments, including chromosome 9 orphons, because counts were too low. Across donors, most TCR sequences were observed very rarely, whereas some public TCRs were present in many individuals. A later analysis found that HLA-associated TCR beta chains were more clonally expanded and had lower generation probabilities than equally common non-associated chains. In a later analysis, TCR association rates were found to vary across HLA loci, with the most associated TCRs seen for DRB1 alleles and the fewest for HLA-C alleles. A further reported finding was that TCR beta sequences accurately predicted the HLA-A and HLA-B alleles for most subjects in the first cohort. The presence/absence analyses assumed that sequencing depth was roughly uniform across donors, and that assumption may not be true. The cohort was sequenced for TCR beta chains only, and without alpha or paired-chain data the features that could be detected were limited. The sequencing pipeline was judged likely to have produced a cluster of highly shared sequence variants as a technical artifact. Broadly in line with IMGT annotations, most TCR beta V segments showed up in productive rearrangements about 87% or about 30% of the time in an earlier analysis of a few hundred of the donors. Because HLA typing was unavailable for some donors at each locus, only the typed subset was used in association tests. In vitro tests confirmed that a few of the cytomegalovirus-associated TCR beta chains recognize cytomegalovirus antigens. Cytomegalovirus status was reported to be diagnosed by the classifier with high specificity and sensitivity in both the original and validation cohorts. CMV serostatus was the only immune exposure information available for the cohort. The authors suggested that the approach could potentially be generalized to other disease states and immunological phenotypes. A later analysis associated 15,000 or so TCR beta sequences with specific HLA alleles at a false discovery rate of 0.05. Correlated functional status among segregating V segments might reflect linkage disequilibrium, but an unknown experimental factor could not be ruled out. According to a later genetic analysis, donors in an Asian-associated ancestry cluster had fewer N-insertions in productive TCRs than the approximately 650-donor mean. In a later analysis, several top co-occurrence clusters were reported to appear linked to parvovirus B19, influenza, CMV and Epstein-Barr virus. In a later analysis, most CMV-associated TCR beta chains were found to appear HLA-restricted, with HLA associations seemingly driven largely by CMV exposure. The study listed 150 to 200 TCR beta chains as associated with cytomegalovirus.

The cohort comprised around 700 healthy bone marrow donors. All cohort members were sampled while nominally healthy, although unrecorded immune exposures were likely present. The donor tested CMV seronegative, placing the donor among the 352 seronegative members of the cohort. A peripheral blood sample was collected from each donor, and TCR beta sequencing was performed on peripheral blood mononuclear cells. The Qiagen DNeasy Blood Extraction Kit was used to extract genomic DNA from the blood cell samples. Library generation was performed with the immunoSEQ multiplex PCR assay. For the multiplex PCR, a mixture combining 60 forward primers for TCR Vbeta segments and 13 reverse primers for TCR Jbeta segments was used. The CDR3 region of rearranged TCR beta genes was amplified from genomic DNA with a multiplex PCR assay. Amplified TCR beta libraries were sequenced as 87-base-pair reads on the Illumina HiSeq System. Processing in the source paper ran as follows. Across the 500 to 700 repertoires, a later analysis counted tens of millions of unique TCR beta chains, some 11 million of which were shared by at least two donors. To remove PCR and sequencing errors, raw reads were error-corrected and collapsed into unique sequences using a nearest-neighbor algorithm that merged closely related sequences. To assign V, D and J gene segments, CDR3 sequences were aligned to IMGT reference sequences. For a sequence to be retained, a match of at least six nucleotides to both a V gene segment and a J gene segment was required. A rearrangement counted as productive if the CDR3 had no stop codons and remained in frame with V and J, and every other rearrangement counted as non-productive. Following IMGT convention, CDR3 was defined as the stretch from the second conserved V-encoded cysteine to the conserved J-encoded phenylalanine. Sequences without an unambiguous match to a single V gene segment were excluded from the earlier analysis of several hundred of the donors. In an earlier analysis of about 590 of the donors, a V segment was called functional when productive rearrangements were above 56.7%, and segregating when the standard deviation between donors exceeded 5%. A statistical classification framework was developed to diagnose cytomegalovirus status using the catalog of TCR beta chain sequences. A later analysis assigned V and J genes by comparing TCR nucleotide sequences with IMGT/GENE-DB human TR gene sequences. Using the TCRdist pipeline, a later analysis assigned CDR3 sequences along with most-parsimonious VDJ recombination scenarios. In a later analysis, every TCR beta chain was defined by the combination of its CDR3 amino acid sequence and its V-gene family, and reads without a unique V-gene family were dropped. A later analysis removed 592 highly shared, low-generation-probability nucleotide sequences to deal with suspected cross-contamination and a sequencing artifact. In a later analysis, a clonal expansion index for each public chain was calculated from normalized within-repertoire ranks of inferred template counts. In a later analysis, generation probabilities were computed using a VDJ recombination model fitted to out-of-frame rearrangements, and the results were checked against IGoR. Hypergeometric tests were used in a later analysis to score TCR-TCR, TCR-HLA and TCR-CMV co-occurrence, with a repertoire-size bias correction applied to the TCR pairs. In a later analysis, false discovery rates were estimated by permuting HLA or CMV assignments 20 times. A later analysis grouped co-occurring TCRs with DBSCAN, adding TCRdist sequence similarity when clustering within HLA-allele-positive subsets. Co-occurrence clustering excluded repertoires with fewer than 30,000 or more than 120,000 public chains, plus five with anomalous nucleotide sharing. TCRdb holds this immuneACCESS table with in-frame rearrangements only. Some clones are missing; in checked studies, unresolved V genes explain under half, and the rest has no known cause. V, J and clone size are those of that table, while D and trimming were read from the DNA. The sample includes about 97,000 clones, with 75% observed a single time. The biggest ten clones account for more than 9% of the sample.

Per the germline V gene, LGHNA is the CDR1 and YSLEER is the CDR2. The CDR3 has 15 amino acids, counting the end cysteine and phenylalanine. The CDR3 DNA has 45 bases and is translated from base 1. For this chain, trimming is 0 bases at the V end and 11 bases at the J end, and the number of junction bases without a gene match is 10. The chain employs TRBV4-3 and TRBJ1-5; 7 of the junction bases match TRBD1. This TCR was recovered from a man aged 45 to 65 in good health and CMV-seronegative. Sequenced sample: PBMCs. The DNA reads as follows: TGCGCCAGCAGCCAAGATGGAGGGACAGTGTCATCCCAGCATTTT. It specifies CASSQDGGTVSSQHF.